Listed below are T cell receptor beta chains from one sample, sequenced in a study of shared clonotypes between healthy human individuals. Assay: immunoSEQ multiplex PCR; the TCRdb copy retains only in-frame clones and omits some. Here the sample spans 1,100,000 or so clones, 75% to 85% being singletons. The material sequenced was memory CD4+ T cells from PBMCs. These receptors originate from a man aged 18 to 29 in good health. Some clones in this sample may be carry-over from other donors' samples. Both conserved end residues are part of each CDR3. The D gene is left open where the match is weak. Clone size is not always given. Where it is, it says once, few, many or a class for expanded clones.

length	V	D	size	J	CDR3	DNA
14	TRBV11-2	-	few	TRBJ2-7	CASSLDRGSGEQYF	TGTGCCAGCAGCTTAGATCGGGGCAGCGGCGAGCAGTACTTC
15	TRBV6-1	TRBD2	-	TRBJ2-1	CASSEEPSGYNEQFF	TGTGCCAGCAGTGAAGAGCCTAGCGGGTACAATGAGCAGTTCTTC
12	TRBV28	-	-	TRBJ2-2	CASAVLPGELFF	TGTGCCAGCGCAGTCCTACCCGGGGAGCTGTTTTTT
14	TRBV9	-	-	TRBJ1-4	CASSEQGSNEKLFF	TGTGCCAGCAGCGAGCAGGGATCGAATGAAAAACTGTTTTTT
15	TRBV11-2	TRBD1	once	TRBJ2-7	CASSFTGTGAYEQYF	TGTGCCAGCAGCTTCACCGGGACAGGAGCCTACGAGCAGTACTTC
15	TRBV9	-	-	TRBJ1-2	CASSVDGMLDYGYTF	TGTGCCAGCAGCGTAGACGGCATGCTGGACTATGGCTACACCTTC
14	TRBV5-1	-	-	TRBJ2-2	CASSWDRPTGELFF	TGCGCCAGCAGCTGGGACCGACCCACCGGGGAGCTGTTTTTT
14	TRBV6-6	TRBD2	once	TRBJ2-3	CASKPGLERDTQYF	TGTGCCAGCAAACCGGGACTAGAAAGGGATACGCAGTATTTT
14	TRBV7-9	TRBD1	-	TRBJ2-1	CASSRGQGMNEQFF	TGTGCCAGCAGCCGTGGACAGGGGATGAATGAGCAGTTCTTC
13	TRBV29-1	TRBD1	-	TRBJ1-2	CSVEGAGRSGYTF	TGCAGCGTAGAGGGGGCCGGGCGATCCGGCTACACCTTC
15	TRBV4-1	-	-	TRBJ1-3	CASSQGGQTGNTIYF	TGCGCCAGCAGCCAAGGGGGTCAAACTGGAAACACCATATATTTT
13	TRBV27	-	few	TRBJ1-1	CASSFLGDTEAFF	TGTGCCAGCAGTTTCTTGGGTGACACTGAAGCTTTCTTT
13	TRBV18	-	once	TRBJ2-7	CASSRGTSYEQYF	TGTGCCAGCTCACGTGGGACCTCCTACGAGCAGTACTTC
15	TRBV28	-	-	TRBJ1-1	CASSQGGARNTEAFF	TGTGCCAGCAGCCAAGGGGGTGCGCGGAACACTGAAGCTTTCTTT
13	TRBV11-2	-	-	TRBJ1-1	CASSTSGNTEAFF	TGTGCCAGCAGCACCTCAGGCAACACTGAAGCTTTCTTT
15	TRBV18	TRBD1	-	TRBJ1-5	CASSSGTGGSQPQHF	TGTGCCAGCTCTTCCGGGACAGGGGGCTCTCAGCCCCAGCATTTT
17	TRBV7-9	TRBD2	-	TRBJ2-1	CASSLGKLASSYNEQFF	TGTGCCAGCAGCTTAGGTAAACTAGCGAGCTCCTACAATGAGCAGTTCTTC
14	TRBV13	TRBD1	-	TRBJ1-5	CASSRTGADQPQHF	TGTGCCAGCAGCCGGACAGGGGCAGATCAGCCCCAGCATTTT
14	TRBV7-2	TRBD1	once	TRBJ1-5	CASSFNRGSEPQHF	TGTGCCAGCAGCTTCAACAGGGGATCGGAGCCCCAGCATTTT
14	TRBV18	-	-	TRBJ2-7	CASSHTGSSYEQYF	TGTGCCAGCTCGCACACAGGGAGTAGTTACGAGCAGTACTTC